Shown below are 14 T cell receptor beta chains from a single sample sequenced in a study of CD8 T cells in ankylosing spondylitis. One entry per CDR3 protein results from TCRdb running MiXCR on the 5' RACE reads. The repertoire holds approximately 180,000 distinct CDR3 sequences, with 15% to 20% as singletons. The specimen sequenced was blood, either unsorted or a sorted T cell fraction (not recorded which). The receptors were sampled from a male donor aged 5-30 years with ankylosing spondylitis or in good health (not recorded which).

This clonotype was found many times. J is TRBJ2-7 and V is TRBV20-1; 11 positions agree with TRBD1. CDR1 is DFQATT, CDR2 SNEGSKA, per germline (reference sequence). CDR3 length: 16 residues. Trimming took 0 bases from V and 4 from J; bases not matched to a gene: 8. The CDR3 nucleotides are TGCAGTGCTAGAGAACTTTGGACAGGGGGCTCTTACGAGCAGTACTTC. Residues: CSARELWTGGSYEQYF.

This clonotype was counted ten times or more. This chain joins TRBV24-1 and TRBJ2-3, with TRBD2 as a possible D gene (6 bases). The germline gives CDR1 KGHDR, CDR2 SFDVKD. The CDR3 consists of 18 residues. The V end was cut by 4 bases, the J end by 0 bases, with 19 bases between. The CDR3 here is CATSDPSSVAASTDTQYF. CDR3 nucleotides: TGTGCCACCAGTGACCCCTCCAGTGTAGCGGCTAGCACAGATACGCAGTATTTT.

This clonotype was recorded at least ten times. The V call is TRBV7-6, the J call TRBJ2-1; D gene ambiguous. CDR3 length equals 13 residues. Germline assignment: CDR1 SGHVS and CDR2 FNYEAQ. V was clipped by 5 bases and J by 7 bases, with 12 bases between them. In nucleotides, the CDR3 is TGTGCCAGCAGCCCCCAGTATTATAATGAGCAGTTCTTC. Translated, it gives CASSPQYYNEQFF.

This clonotype showed up many times. The chain carries TRBV11-2 and TRBJ2-5, with no clear D. The CDR3 is 13 amino acids. Germline assignment: CDR1 SGHAT and CDR2 FQNNGV. V lost 1 base and J 5 bases, leaving 8 bases between the germline ends. Here the CDR3 reads CASSLVGAETQYF. CDR3 in DNA: TGTGCCAGCAGCTTAGTCGGCGCGGAGACCCAGTACTTC.

This clonotype was found many times. The rearrangement uses TRBV7-6 and TRBJ2-1, with TRBD1 as a possible D gene (8 bases). Germline V gene sequence: CDR1 SGHVS, CDR2 FNYEAQ. V was shortened by 3 bases and J by 3 bases, with 27 bases between the two germline ends. This CDR3 is built from 20 residues. For the CDR3, the DNA is TGTGCCAGCAGCTTCCCACTGATGGAACACAGGGGGGGTGGCTACAATGAGCAGTTCTTC. Protein product: CASSFPLMEHRGGGYNEQFF.

This clonotype was recorded at least ten times. The V gene is TRBV5-5, the J gene TRBJ2-3; the D gene is possibly TRBD2 (5 bases). Germline V CDR1 and CDR2: SGHKS, YYEKEE (reference sequence). The length of the CDR3 is 14 residues. Trimming shortened V by 6 bases and J by 3 bases, and 14 bases separated the two germline ends. This CDR3 reads CASTTDRGTDTQYF. The CDR3 DNA sequence: TGTGCCAGCACCACCGACCGAGGGACAGATACGCAGTATTTT.

The V call is TRBV18, the J call TRBJ2-1; D possibly corresponds to TRBD1 (5 bases). Germline V gene sequence: CDR1 KGHSH, CDR2 LQKENI. The germline V and J ends were trimmed by 0 bases and 7 bases, with 19 bases remaining between them. This CDR3 comprises 17 residues. CDR3 bases: TGTGCCAGCTCACCACCTTATAGTGGGGATGGGGCGAATGAGCAGTTCTTC. It specifies CASSPPYSGDGANEQFF.

This sequence joins TRBV20-1 and TRBJ2-2; D is ambiguous. CDR1 DFQATT and CDR2 SNEGSKA come from the germline V gene (reference sequence). The length of the CDR3 is 13 residues. Trimming took off 2 bases at V and 1 base at J, with 5 bases between the two ends. This CDR3 reads CSARTVNTGELFF. The CDR3 DNA sequence: TGCAGTGCTAGAACGGTGAACACCGGGGAGCTGTTTTTT.

This clonotype was counted ten times or more. This sequence joins TRBV9 and TRBJ2-7, with 9 nucleotides matching TRBD1. Germline V gene lookup returns CDR1 SGDLS and CDR2 YYNGEE. The J segment lost 6 bases and the V segment lost 2 bases, leaving 6 bases of the junction unmatched. CDR3 length equals 14 residues. CDR3 DNA: TGTGCCAGCAGCGTCGCCCCGGACAGGGGCGAGCAGTACTTC. Translating gives CASSVAPDRGEQYF.

The J gene is TRBJ2-1, the V gene TRBV29-1, with 9 nucleotides matching TRBD2. J lost 1 base, V lost 6 bases, and 4 bases had no gene match. The CDR3 runs 14 residues. Per germline, CDR1 SQVTM and CDR2 ANQGSEA. CDR3 bases: TGCAGCGTGGCCAGCGGGAGGTCCTACAATGAGCAGTTCTTC. Residues: CSVASGRSYNEQFF.

This clonotype was detected a few times. The CDR3 reads CASSQKSGRDPLYNEQFF. CDR3 DNA: TGTGCCAGCAGTCAGAAAAGCGGGAGGGACCCCCTTTACAATGAGCAGTTCTTC. The chain employs TRBV12-3 or TRBV12-4 and TRBJ2-1, with 10 positions matching TRBD2. J lost 4 bases, V lost 5 bases, and 14 bases had no gene match. This CDR3 has 18 amino acids.

The J gene is TRBJ1-1, the V gene TRBV6-5, with D unclear. The CDR3 runs 12 residues. V was cut by 2 bases and J by 2 bases, with 3 bases left in between. Per germline, CDR1 MNHEY and CDR2 SVGAGI. The CDR3 here is CASSYPNTEAFF. In DNA, the CDR3 is TGTGCCAGCAGTTACCCTAACACTGAAGCTTTCTTT.

The rearrangement joins TRBV6-2 or TRBV6-3 to TRBJ1-5; 10 positions match TRBD1. The CDR3 has 18 amino acids. V shed 6 bases, J shed 4 bases, and the junction held 15 bases outside the gene matches. Looked up from germline, CDR1 is MNHEY and CDR2 is SVGEGT. Written as DNA, the CDR3 is TGTGCCAGCAGCCCCAACCTTTTTCGGACAGGGGGAAATCAGCCCCAGCATTTT. Protein sequence: CASSPNLFRTGGNQPQHF.

This clonotype was detected many times. The chain employs TRBV12-3 or TRBV12-4 and TRBJ2-6, with 7 bases that match TRBD1. This CDR3 region has 17 residues. The V and J ends lost 6 bases and 0 bases, in that order; junction bases with no gene match: 8. CDR3 amino acids: CASRFRTGHSGANVLTF. As DNA, the CDR3 is TGTGCCAGCAGATTCCGGACAGGCCACTCTGGGGCCAACGTCCTGACTTTC.